The 32 T cell receptor beta chains listed next were all sequenced from one sample in a study of cytomegalovirus exposure and HLA in healthy donors. Amplification used 60 Vbeta primers and 13 Jbeta primers. TCRdb's copy holds only in-frame clones and misses some; the assay was immunoSEQ multiplex PCR. The sample lists around 150,000 clones, over 80% seen once, with roughly 1.6% in the top ten. Material: PBMCs. These TCRs come from a girl under 18 in good health and CMV-seropositive.

The CDR3 DNA reads TGCGCCAGCAGCCCCCTCACTAGCGGGGGGACCAATGAGCAGTTCTTC. Translated: CASSPLTSGGTNEQFF. The rearrangement joins TRBV5-1 to TRBJ2-1; 12 bases align to TRBD2. The junction had 8 bases not matched to a gene; V was cut back by 4 bases and J by 6 bases. The CDR3 length is 16 residues. Germline-derived CDR1 and CDR2 are SGHRS and YFSETQ.

This chain joins TRBV30 and TRBJ1-5, with D perhaps matching TRBD1 (5 bases). CDR3 size: 14 residues. The V and J ends lost 0 bases and 7 bases respectively, with 13 bases between them. Germline assignment: CDR1 GTSNPN and CDR2 SVGIG (reference sequence). Here the CDR3 DNA reads TGTGCCTGGAGTGTAGGTCAGGGTAGGCAGCCCCAGCATTTT. Its protein product is CAWSVGQGRQPQHF. Using reference TRBV30 and TRBJ1-5 for the parts outside the CDR3, the full variable domain is SQTIHQWPATLVQPVGSPLSLECTVEGTSNPNLYWYRQAAGRGLQLLFYSVGIGQISSEVPQNLSASRPQDRQFILSSKKLLLSDSGFYLCAWSVGQGRQPQHFGDGTRLSIL.

The rearrangement joins TRBV7-2 to TRBJ1-1; tentative D call: TRBD1 (5 bases). V dropped 5 bases and J dropped 11 bases, with 12 bases sitting between them. From germline, CDR1 is SGHTA and CDR2 FQGNSA. This CDR3 has 11 amino acids. DNA for the CDR3: TGTGCCAGCAGCCTCAGGGTTTTCGCTTTCTTT. This codes for CASSLRVFAFF.

The V gene is TRBV9, the J gene TRBJ2-5; TRBD2 matches at 10 bases. CDR1 is SGDLS and CDR2 is YYNGEE in the germline V gene. CDR3 length: 16 amino acids. Trimming removed 0 bases from V and 4 bases from J; junction bases left unmatched: 6. The CDR3 nucleotides are TGTGCCAGCAGCGTAGTTCCTAGCGGGAGTTCAGAGACCCAGTACTTC. It is translated as CASSVVPSGSSETQYF.

The chain combines TRBV5-1 with TRBJ2-5, with D tentatively TRBD2 (5 bases). CDR3 length: 13 amino acids. Per the germline V gene, CDR1 is SGHRS and CDR2 is YFSETQ. Trimming pared 0 bases from V and 4 bases from J, leaving 7 bases between. CDR3 protein: CASSLGSGETQYF. Written as DNA, the CDR3 is TGCGCCAGCAGCTTGGGCAGCGGAGAGACCCAGTACTTC.

This clone was seen a single time. The rearrangement uses TRBV7-8 and TRBJ1-1; D gene unclear. The germline CDR1 and CDR2 sequences are SGHVS and FQNEAQ. V was cut by 5 bases and J by 4 bases, with 17 bases left in between. This CDR3 spans 15 amino acids. CDR3 nucleotide sequence: TGTGCCAGCAGCCATCTCCGCGGGTTGAGCACTGAAGCTTTCTTT. Amino acid sequence: CASSHLRGLSTEAFF.

A few counts support this clone. The chain joins TRBV27 to TRBJ1-4; maybe TRBD1 (5 bases). Trimming removed 6 bases at V and 7 bases at J, with 24 bases between. This CDR3 is 17 amino acids long. Per the germline V gene, CDR1 is MNHEY and CDR2 is SMNVEV (reference sequence). This chain's CDR3 is CASSLRGTVSFGEKLFF. CDR3 bases: TGTGCCAGCAGCCTGCGCGGGACGGTTTCTTTTGGTGAAAAACTGTTTTTT. Combining the CDR3 with reference TRBV27 and TRBJ1-4 gives the whole variable domain EAQVTQNPRYLITVTGKKLTVTCSQNMNHEYMSWYRQDPGLGLRQIYYSMNVEVTDKGDVPEGYKVSRKEKRNFPLILESPSPNQTSLYFCASSLRGTVSFGEKLFFGSGTQLSVL.

The J gene is TRBJ2-1, the V gene TRBV28, with D possibly TRBD2 on 5 matching bases. This CDR3 contains 12 residues. Between the trimmed V and J ends, which lost 8 bases and 4 bases, there was a span of 9 bases. From germline, CDR1 is MDHEN and CDR2 SYDVKM. CDR3 protein: CASRSGYNEQFF. The DNA of the CDR3 is TGTGCCAGCCGTTCGGGGTACAATGAGCAGTTCTTC.

Only a few counts were recorded for this clone. The chain joins TRBV6-6 to TRBJ2-7, with 7 nucleotides matching TRBD1. V gave up 5 bases and J gave up 3 bases; unmatched junction bases: 4. This CDR3 spans 13 amino acids. In germline, CDR1 is MNHNY, CDR2 SVGAGI (reference sequence). The DNA for the CDR3 is TGTGCCAGCAGTCCGGGACAGCTCTACGAGCAGTACTTC. Encoded protein: CASSPGQLYEQYF.

This sequence joins TRBV27 and TRBJ2-5, with TRBD2 identical over 9 bases. CDR3 length: 17 amino acids. The germline gives CDR1 MNHEY, CDR2 SMNVEV (reference sequence). With 4 bases clipped from V and 0 bases from J, the junction kept 9 bases outside the gene matches. CDR3 region: CASSSGSSGTYQETQYF. The CDR3 region has the DNA TGTGCCAGCAGTTCGGGGTCTAGCGGGACCTACCAAGAGACCCAGTACTTC.

This clone occurred a few times. The rearrangement joins TRBV6-1 to TRBJ2-1, with 10 bases lining up with TRBD2. The CDR3 length is 16 residues. V dropped 2 bases and J dropped 3; count of bases not matched to a gene: 4. Germline CDR1 MNHNS, CDR2 SASEGT. The CDR3: CASSEFRTSGYNEQFF. As DNA, the CDR3 is TGTGCCAGCAGTGAATTCAGGACTAGCGGCTACAATGAGCAGTTCTTC.

The gene calls are TRBV19 and TRBJ1-1; no clear D gene. V lost 1 base, J lost 4 bases, and 10 bases lay in between. This CDR3 spans 14 amino acids. The germline gives CDR1 LNHDA, CDR2 SQIVND (reference sequence). CDR3 DNA sequence: TGTGCCAGTAGTATAGTCGAGGGTTTCACTGAAGCTTTCTTT. Translated: CASSIVEGFTEAFF.

This clone was seen a single time. This rearrangement joins TRBV5-6 to TRBJ1-5, with TRBD1 as a possible D gene (6 bases). The CDR3 loop spans 14 amino acids. Between the trimmed V and J ends, which lost 1 base and 9 bases, there was a span of 14 bases. CDR1 is SGHDT, CDR2 YYEEEE, per germline. The CDR3 DNA reads as TGTGCCAGCAGCTTGAGGGGGGGGCCTACGCCCCAGCATTTT. It yields the protein CASSLRGGPTPQHF.

The genes are TRBV19 and TRBJ2-3; D remains unclear. The CDR3 covers 14 residues. V was shortened by 1 base and J by 0 bases, with 5 bases between the two germline ends. Germline V gene lookup returns CDR1 LNHDA and CDR2 SQIVND (reference sequence). The CDR3 region is CASSIVGSTDTQYF. CDR3 bases: TGTGCCAGTAGTATAGTCGGTAGCACAGATACGCAGTATTTT.

The chain uses TRBV6-6 and TRBJ1-2; D is uncertain. Trimming took 2 bases from V and 3 from J, leaving 10 bases between them. Germline CDR1 and CDR2: MNHNY and SVGAGI (reference sequence). This CDR3 has 14 residues. CDR3 DNA: TGTGCCAGCAGTTACGAGCCAGAGGACTATGGCTACACCTTC. Amino acids: CASSYEPEDYGYTF.

The V call is TRBV14, the J call TRBJ2-3, with 14 nucleotides matching TRBD2. The CDR3 extends over 17 amino acids. Germline CDR1 reads SGHDN; CDR2 reads FVKESK. The ends lost 2 bases at V and 1 base at J; junction bases unmatched: 2. DNA for the CDR3: TGTGCCAGCAGCCAACCGGGACTAGCGGGAGGCACAGATACGCAGTATTTT. Encoded protein: CASSQPGLAGGTDTQYF.

The V call is TRBV5-3, the J call TRBJ1-5; TRBD1 matches 7 bases. TRBV5-3 is known as an ORF, though its function is uncertain. The CDR3 runs to 17 residues. Trimming removed 4 bases from V and 5 bases from J; junction bases left unmatched: 15. The chain's CDR3 is CARSLQSGTAPYQPQHF. The CDR3 region has the DNA TGTGCCAGAAGCCTCCAGTCAGGGACAGCTCCTTATCAGCCCCAGCATTTT.

The chain couples TRBV4-1 to TRBJ2-1; TRBD2 agrees at 13 bases. CDR3 size: 18 residues. Unmatched junction bases numbered 11, after V lost 3 bases and J lost 6 bases. CDR1 MGHRA and CDR2 YSYEKL come from the germline V gene. The CDR3 is CASSQSLAGGLHFNEQFF. For the CDR3, the DNA is TGCGCCAGCAGCCAGTCACTAGCGGGGGGGCTCCACTTCAATGAGCAGTTCTTC.

The chain links TRBV5-1 to TRBJ1-2; 7 bases line up with TRBD1. Per germline, CDR1 SGHRS and CDR2 YFSETQ. V lost 3 bases, J lost 8 bases, and 19 bases stayed unmatched. The CDR3 covers 17 residues. In DNA form, the CDR3 reads TGCGCCAGCAGCTCACCTTCCAAGGGGACAGCCCTGGGAGGCTACACCTTC. Its protein is CASSSPSKGTALGGYTF.

V and J are TRBV2 and TRBJ2-3; 9 bases fit TRBD2. The CDR3 runs 14 residues. V lost 4 bases, J lost 10 bases, and 9 bases stayed unmatched. CDR1 is SNHLY, CDR2 FYNNEI, per germline. CDR3 loop: CASSGERGALAQYF. The CDR3 DNA follows: TGTGCCAGCAGTGGGGAGCGGGGGGCTTTAGCGCAGTATTTT.

V gene TRBV12-5 combines with J gene TRBJ2-3, with D possibly matching TRBD1 (5 bases). Germline V gene lookup returns CDR1 LGHNT and CDR2 FRNRAP. The CDR3 length is 13 residues. Trimming took 3 bases from V and 1 from J, leaving 5 bases between them. This CDR3 reads CASGLGGTDTQYF. Written as DNA, the CDR3 is TGTGCTAGTGGTTTAGGGGGCACAGATACGCAGTATTTT.

The chain links TRBV15 to TRBJ1-2, with TRBD1 identical over 10 bases. The CDR3 is 14 residues long. The germline V gene encodes CDR1 LNHNV and CDR2 YYDKDF (reference sequence). V lost 4 bases to trimming and J lost 8 bases; unmatched junction nucleotides: 7. The CDR3 nucleotides read TGTGCCACCAGCAAGGGACAGGGGAGGAGCGGCTACACCTTC. It is translated as CATSKGQGRSGYTF.

In DNA, the CDR3 is TGTGCCAGCAACCCCGACAGGGGAGAGACCCAGTACTTC. This encodes CASNPDRGETQYF. The chain couples TRBV11-3 to TRBJ2-5; TRBD1 agrees at 8 bases. Germline trimming cut 7 bases from V and 4 bases from J; bases unmatched to any gene: 5. Per the germline V gene, CDR1 is SGHNT and CDR2 is YENEEA. CDR3 length: 13 residues.

The chain couples TRBV4-1 to TRBJ2-7; 9 bases match TRBD1. Trimming at V came to 3 bases and at J to 3 bases, leaving 12 bases not matched to a gene. The germline gives CDR1 MGHRA, CDR2 YSYEKL. The CDR3 sequence is 17 residues long. The CDR3 bases are TGCGCCAGCAGCCATTTCCCCCCGGGACAGGGCATCTACGAGCAGTACTTC. As protein: CASSHFPPGQGIYEQYF.

The rearrangement joins TRBV6-4 to TRBJ2-5; 9 positions match TRBD1. The CDR3 contains 13 residues. V lost 5 bases, J lost 4 bases, and 2 bases stayed unmatched. The germline V gene encodes CDR1 MRHNA and CDR2 SNTAGT. In DNA form, the CDR3 reads TGTGCCAGCAGTCAGGACAGGGGAGAGACCCAGTACTTC. This encodes CASSQDRGETQYF.

The chain is built from TRBV28 and TRBJ1-1; possibly TRBD1 for D (6 bases). The CDR3 contains 14 residues. Trimming pared 3 bases from V and 4 bases from J, leaving 12 bases between. Germline V lookup: CDR1 MDHEN, CDR2 SYDVKM. The CDR3 protein is CASSFTQGGTEAFF. In DNA form, the CDR3 reads TGTGCCAGCAGTTTTACACAGGGTGGCACTGAAGCTTTCTTT.

This clone has just one count. The J gene is TRBJ1-1, the V gene TRBV5-5; D is undetermined. V lost 4 bases and J 1 base, leaving 11 bases between the germline ends. Germline V gene lookup returns CDR1 SGHKS and CDR2 YYEKEE (reference sequence). CDR3 length: 14 amino acids. The CDR3 DNA is TGTGCCAGCAGCCCTCGGGAGCCGAACACTGAAGCTTTCTTT. Encoded protein: CASSPREPNTEAFF.

This clone was seen a few times. The gene calls are TRBV6-5 and TRBJ1-1, with a weak D call TRBD1 (5 bases). The CDR3 covers 13 residues. CDR1 and CDR2 from the germline V gene are MNHEY and SVGAGI. Deletions cut 7 bases from V and 6 bases from J, with 15 bases between. In DNA, the CDR3 is TGTGCCAGCACGCCTCCGGGCAGGGCTGAAGCTTTCTTT. Protein: CASTPPGRAEAFF.

V is TRBV9 and J is TRBJ1-3, with D tentatively TRBD1 (5 bases). This CDR3 is 14 amino acids long. CDR1 SGDLS and CDR2 YYNGEE come from the germline V gene. The V end was cut by 2 bases, the J end by 2 bases, with 8 bases between. The CDR3, as DNA: TGTGCCAGCAGCGTCGGAGGGGCTGGAAACACCATATATTTT. This gives the protein CASSVGGAGNTIYF.

The chain carries TRBV28 and TRBJ1-2; D gene unclear. This CDR3 is built from 12 residues. Germline assignment: CDR1 MDHEN and CDR2 SYDVKM. V shed 2 bases and J shed 6 bases, with 7 bases lying between them. CDR3 protein: CASSLGIDGYTF. The DNA for the CDR3 is TGTGCCAGCAGTTTAGGTATAGATGGCTACACCTTC.

The V call is TRBV30, the J call TRBJ1-4, with D unresolved. CDR3 length: 15 amino acids. Germline loops: CDR1 GTSNPN, CDR2 SVGIG (reference sequence). Trimming cost V 5 bases and J 4 bases, with 17 bases left between them. CDR3 region: CAWGLGAGFNEKLFF. CDR3 DNA sequence: TGTGCCTGGGGTCTGGGCGCGGGTTTTAATGAAAAACTGTTTTTT.

The chain links TRBV5-1 to TRBJ2-5; 7 nucleotides line up with TRBD2. V shed 4 bases, J shed 3 bases, and the junction held 3 bases outside the gene matches. The CDR3 sequence is 13 residues long. Germline V gene lookup returns CDR1 SGHRS and CDR2 YFSETQ. CDR3: CASSLLAEETQYF. The CDR3 DNA reads TGCGCCAGCAGCCTGCTAGCGGAAGAGACCCAGTACTTC.